This T cell receptor beta chain appears in the sequencing data of a study of blood T cell repertoires in COVID-19. Study summary: Spain, Italy and the United States supplied samples that represented acute and convalescent COVID-19. From T cells, B-cell-depleted T cells, or PBMCs came the material, which was cDNA or gDNA.

This clone has a handful of counts. The CDR3 has 14 amino acids. The germline CDR1 and CDR2 sequences are WSHSY and SAAADI. The V and J ends lost 6 bases and 5 bases respectively, with 13 bases between them. Original handling: Using reference gene primer amplification, nucleated cell counts were estimated. Libraries were prepared by immunoSEQ multiplex PCR; TCRdb keeps only in-frame clonotypes and omits some of them. That table supplies the V and J calls and clone size; D and trimming were determined from the DNA. The sample contains under 70,000 clones, approximately 90% of which appear only once. The source of this sequence is a man between 45 and 60 years old with acute or convalescent COVID-19. The chain links TRBV10-2 to TRBJ1-4; maybe TRBD1 (6 bases). Sequencing used peripheral blood. The CDR3 nucleotides read TGCGCCAGCAGCGTGGACAGATACAATGAAAAACTGTTTTTT. Its protein is CASSVDRYNEKLFF.